This T cell receptor beta chain came from a study of blood T cell repertoires in COVID-19. CDR1 is SGHRS and CDR2 is YFSETQ in the germline V gene. Trimming left V 0 bases short and J 2 bases short, with 7 bases between. This CDR3 region has 14 residues. Only in-frame clones appear in the TCRdb table, and some are missing; sequencing was by immunoSEQ multiplex PCR. The table has 120,000 to 150,000 clones, approximately 92% seen once; the top ten hold over 10%. This clone was seen a handful of times. Sequences were obtained from peripheral blood. The receptor was derived from a man aged 18 to 30 with COVID-19, enrolled during active disease. This chain uses TRBV5-1 with TRBJ2-3; no clear D. The CDR3 nucleotides read TGCGCCAGCAGCTTGGGGCAGTACACAGATACGCAGTATTTT. As protein: CASSLGQYTDTQYF.